One and the same sample provided the 20 T cell receptor beta chains below, sequenced in a study of human T cells and chemical hapten exposure. MiXCR, applied by TCRdb to the RACE reads, yields one record per CDR3 protein. The repertoire includes about 350,000 distinct CDR3 sequences, more than 5% of them detected once, and roughly 5.4% sits in the top ten. The time point was: patch test 2, 6 weeks after DPC sensitization. Described treatment: therapeutic diphenylcyclopropenone sensitization with weekly scalp DPC. The sequenced sample was whole blood, obtained in connection with sensitization to the hapten diphenylcyclopropenone (DPC). Source of these receptors: a woman under 30 with alopecia areata. Some clones in this sample may be carry-over from other donors' samples.

In this sample, this clonotype turned up a few times. The chain recombines TRBV28 with TRBJ2-7; 9 bases map to TRBD2. With V trimmed by 5 bases and J by 2 bases, 1 base remained unmatched. The CDR3 is 13 amino acids. The germline CDR1 and CDR2 sequences are MDHEN and SYDVKM. This CDR3 reads CASSAGGTYEQYF. The CDR3 DNA is TGTGCCAGCAGTGCGGGGGGGACCTACGAGCAGTACTTC.

The chain joins TRBV4-3 to TRBJ1-1; D gene unclear. The CDR3 spans 17 residues. The germline V gene encodes CDR1 LGHNA and CDR2 YSLEER. The germline V and J ends were trimmed by 0 bases and 5 bases, with 19 bases remaining between them. The CDR3 loop is CASSQDKIRKGGTEAFF. The CDR3 bases are TGCGCCAGCAGCCAAGATAAGATAAGGAAAGGCGGAACTGAAGCTTTCTTT.

As DNA, the CDR3 is TGTGCCAGCAGCTCCTCCGGTTTAGATACGCAGTATTTT. Translating gives CASSSSGLDTQYF. The chain is built from TRBV7-3 and TRBJ2-3; D is uncertain. The CDR3 contains 13 residues. V was clipped by 4 bases and J by 5 bases, with 10 bases between them. Germline CDR1 reads SGHTA; CDR2 reads FQGTGA. The whole variable domain, remainder taken from reference TRBV7-3 and TRBJ2-3, is GAGVSQTPSNKVTEKGKYVELRCDPISGHTALYWYRQSLGQGPEFLIYFQGTGAADDSGLPNDRFFAVRPEGSVSTLKIQRTERGDSAVYLCASSSSGLDTQYFGPGTRLTVL.

This chain connects TRBV12-3 or TRBV12-4 to TRBJ2-1, with D hard to call. V was clipped by 3 bases and J by 0 bases, with 9 bases between them. The CDR3 sequence is 15 residues long. CDR3 nucleotide sequence: TGTGCCAGCAGTTTGGGGATTAGCTCCTACAATGAGCAGTTCTTC. This encodes CASSLGISSYNEQFF.

This clonotype was counted at least ten times. This chain uses TRBV7-8 with TRBJ2-1, with TRBD2 matching over 8 bases. This CDR3 has 18 residues. In germline, CDR1 is SGHVS, CDR2 FQNEAQ. The V gene end was trimmed by 2 bases and the J gene end by 8 bases; junction bases not matched to a gene: 17. The CDR3 sequence: CASSLYNSPGGPSYEQFF. The CDR3 coding sequence is TGTGCCAGCAGCTTATATAATAGTCCGGGGGGGCCTTCTTATGAGCAGTTCTTC.

This clonotype appeared a few times. This chain connects TRBV7-8 to TRBJ2-3, with 9 bases that match TRBD2. This CDR3 has 14 residues. Germline trimming cut 6 bases from V and 5 bases from J; bases unmatched to any gene: 6. The germline CDR1 and CDR2 sequences are SGHVS and FQNEAQ. CDR3 in amino acids: CASRRGGAEDTQYF. The CDR3 DNA reads TGTGCCAGCAGGCGCGGGGGGGCTGAAGATACGCAGTATTTT.

The gene calls are TRBV3-1 and TRBJ1-5; the D is unclear. The CDR3 contains 15 residues. Germline CDR1 and CDR2: LGHDT and YNNKEL (reference sequence). Trimming stripped 0 bases from V and 2 bases from J, with 8 bases between. As DNA, the CDR3 is TGTGCCAGCAGCCAAGATCTTCGCGGCAATCAGCCCCAGCATTTT. Translated: CASSQDLRGNQPQHF.

The V gene is TRBV12-3 or TRBV12-4, the J gene TRBJ2-5; 8 bases are a match to TRBD2. This CDR3 comprises 14 residues. V lost 2 bases, J lost 5 bases, and 4 bases stayed unmatched. The CDR3, as DNA: TGTGCCAGCAGTTTATGGACTAGCTCGGAGACCCAGTACTTC. It specifies CASSLWTSSETQYF.

This clonotype came up many times. The chain employs TRBV29-1 and TRBJ1-1; no reliable D call. This CDR3 spans 11 amino acids. Trimming pared 6 bases from V and 0 bases from J, leaving 5 bases between. Per germline, CDR1 SQVTM and CDR2 ANQGSEA. Written as DNA, the CDR3 is TGCAGCGTCCGGTTGAACACTGAAGCTTTCTTT. It codes for CSVRLNTEAFF.

This clonotype was detected only a few times. V gene TRBV20-1 combines with J gene TRBJ2-3, with 8 bases matching TRBD2. Germline V lookup: CDR1 DFQATT, CDR2 SNEGSKA (reference sequence). The CDR3 contains 15 residues. V lost 4 bases and J lost 0; bases outside the gene matches: 6. CDR3 coding DNA: TGCAGTGCTAAGCGAGCGGGGGTTAGCACAGATACGCAGTATTTT. Amino acids: CSAKRAGVSTDTQYF.

The rearrangement joins TRBV6-2 or TRBV6-3 to TRBJ2-6; the D is unclear. Trimming removed 5 bases from V and 2 bases from J, with 19 bases in between. Per germline, CDR1 MNHEY and CDR2 SVGEGT. The CDR3 extends over 18 amino acids. In nucleotides, the CDR3 is TGTGCCAGCAGTAACCGGGTCAAACACAGTGCTGGGGCCAACGTCCTGACTTTC. Encoded protein: CASSNRVKHSAGANVLTF.

This clonotype was counted at least ten times. The V and J genes are TRBV7-2 and TRBJ2-1; D gene ambiguous. The CDR3 extends over 14 amino acids. The V and J ends lost 4 bases and 7 bases respectively, with 14 bases between them. The germline gives CDR1 SGHTA, CDR2 FQGNSA. CDR3 sequence: CASSSYLKSNEQFF. DNA of the CDR3: TGTGCCAGCAGCTCGTACCTAAAGAGTAATGAGCAGTTCTTC.

Ten or more counts support this clonotype. The chain couples TRBV7-2 to TRBJ2-3; TRBD2 agrees at 12 bases. V shed 5 bases, J shed 7 bases, and the junction held 10 bases outside the gene matches. The CDR3 loop spans 16 amino acids. Germline values: CDR1 SGHTA, CDR2 FQGNSA. The CDR3 protein is CASSLPGTSGRNTQYF. CDR3 DNA: TGTGCCAGCAGCCTACCCGGGACTAGCGGGCGAAATACGCAGTATTTT.

The V gene is TRBV6-2 or TRBV6-3, the J gene TRBJ2-3; D assignment may be TRBD1 or TRBD2 (5 bases each). Trimming stripped 8 bases from V and 4 bases from J, with 16 bases between. Per the germline V gene, CDR1 is MNHEY and CDR2 is SVGEGT. CDR3 size: 14 residues. CDR3 coding DNA: TGTGCCAGCGGGCCGGGACCCGGTTCAGATACGCAGTATTTT. The encoded protein is CASGPGPGSDTQYF.

The gene calls are TRBV29-1 and TRBJ2-1; D is unresolved. The V gene's germline CDR1 is SQVTM and CDR2 ANQGSEA. V was clipped by 7 bases and J by 4 bases, with 5 bases between them. The CDR3 covers 10 residues. The CDR3 DNA follows: TGCAGCGCCCTATACAATGAGCAGTTCTTC. It yields the protein CSALYNEQFF.

J is TRBJ1-5 and V is TRBV18, with no clear D. Germline V CDR1 and CDR2: KGHSH, LQKENI. The length of the CDR3 is 15 residues. V was cut by 3 bases and J by 3 bases, with 12 bases left in between. CDR3 nucleotides: TGTGCCAGCTCACCGGGCGGAGACTACAATCAGCCCCAGCATTTT. Its protein is CASSPGGDYNQPQHF.

This clonotype was found a few times. The J gene is TRBJ2-3, the V gene TRBV29-1; the D gene is possibly TRBD1 (5 bases). Trimming pared 8 bases from V and 5 bases from J, leaving 17 bases between. This CDR3 has 13 amino acids. Germline lookup yields CDR1 SQVTM and CDR2 ANQGSEA. CDR3 in amino acids: CSLARQLGDTQYF. For the CDR3, the DNA is TGCAGCCTCGCCCGACAGCTGGGAGATACGCAGTATTTT.

This clonotype was detected ten times or more. CDR3 nucleotides: TGCAGTGGGGGACATTCCTACAATGAGCAGTTCTTC. Translating gives CSGGHSYNEQFF. V gene TRBV20-1 combines with J gene TRBJ2-1, with D tentatively TRBD1 (6 bases). Germline loops: CDR1 DFQATT, CDR2 SNEGSKA (reference sequence). This CDR3 is built from 12 residues. V lost 7 bases and J 1 base, leaving 8 bases between the germline ends.

This clonotype occurred many times. This chain joins TRBV29-1 and TRBJ2-2; D call uncertain. The CDR3 loop spans 13 amino acids. V was clipped by 1 base and J by 2 bases, with 5 bases between them. Germline CDR1 reads SQVTM; CDR2 reads ANQGSEA. CDR3 loop: CSVEVPNTGELFF. The CDR3 coding sequence is TGCAGCGTTGAAGTCCCTAACACCGGGGAGCTGTTTTTT.

This clonotype has at least ten counts. V usage is TRBV29-1 and J usage is TRBJ2-7; a weak D match, TRBD1 (6 bases). The germline gives CDR1 SQVTM, CDR2 ANQGSEA. This CDR3 has 12 amino acids. With 6 bases removed from V and 3 bases from J, the gap between germline ends came to 12 bases. This chain's CDR3 is CSVDIGGYEQYF. Here the CDR3 DNA reads TGCAGCGTAGATATAGGGGGCTACGAGCAGTACTTC.